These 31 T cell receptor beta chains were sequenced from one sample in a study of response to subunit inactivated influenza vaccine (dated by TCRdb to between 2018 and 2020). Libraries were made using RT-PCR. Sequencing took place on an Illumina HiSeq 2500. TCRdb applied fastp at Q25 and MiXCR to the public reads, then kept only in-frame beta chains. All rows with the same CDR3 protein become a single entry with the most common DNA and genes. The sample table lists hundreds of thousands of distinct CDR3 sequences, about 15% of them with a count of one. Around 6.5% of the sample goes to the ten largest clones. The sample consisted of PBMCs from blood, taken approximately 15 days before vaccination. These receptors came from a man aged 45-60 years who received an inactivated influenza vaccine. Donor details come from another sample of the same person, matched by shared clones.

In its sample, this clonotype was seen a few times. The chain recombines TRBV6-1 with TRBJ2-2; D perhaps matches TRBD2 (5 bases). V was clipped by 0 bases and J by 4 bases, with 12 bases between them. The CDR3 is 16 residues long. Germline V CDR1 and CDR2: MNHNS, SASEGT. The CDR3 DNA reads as TGTGCCAGCAGTGAAGCTCCCCAGCGGACCACCGGGGAGCTGTTTTTT. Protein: CASSEAPQRTTGELFF.

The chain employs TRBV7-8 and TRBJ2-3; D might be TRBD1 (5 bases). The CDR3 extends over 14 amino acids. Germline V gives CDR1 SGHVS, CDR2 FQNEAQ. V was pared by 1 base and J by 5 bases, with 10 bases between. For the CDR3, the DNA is TGTGCCAGCAGCTTAGAAAGGGGCGTAGATACGCAGTATTTT. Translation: CASSLERGVDTQYF.

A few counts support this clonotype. The CDR3 spells CASSPQGARAFF. The CDR3 nucleotides read TGTGCCAGCAGCCCACAGGGGGCGCGGGCTTTCTTT. The chain employs TRBV5-5 and TRBJ1-1; 9 bases align to TRBD1. The trim removed 4 bases at V and 11 bases at J, leaving 6 bases unmatched. The CDR3 sequence is 12 residues long. In germline, CDR1 is SGHKS, CDR2 YYEKEE (reference sequence).

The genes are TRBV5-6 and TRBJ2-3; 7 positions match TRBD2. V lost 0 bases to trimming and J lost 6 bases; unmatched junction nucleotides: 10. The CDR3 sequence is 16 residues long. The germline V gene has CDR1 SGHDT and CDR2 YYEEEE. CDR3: CASSLGAGCMEDTQYF. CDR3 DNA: TGTGCCAGCAGCTTGGGAGCGGGGTGTATGGAGGATACGCAGTATTTT.

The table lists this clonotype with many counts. In nucleotides, the CDR3 is TGCGCCAGCAGCTTGGGAGCGAGAGAAAAACTGTTTTTT. This codes for CASSLGAREKLFF. The chain links TRBV5-1 to TRBJ1-4; D call uncertain. Germline values: CDR1 SGHRS, CDR2 YFSETQ. V lost 0 bases and J lost 8, with 8 bases in between. The CDR3 is made up of 13 amino acids.

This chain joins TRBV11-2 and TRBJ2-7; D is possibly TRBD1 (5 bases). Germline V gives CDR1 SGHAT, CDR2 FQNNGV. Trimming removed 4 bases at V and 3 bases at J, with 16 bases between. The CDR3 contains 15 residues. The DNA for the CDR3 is TGTGCCAGCAGCTACTCCCAGACAGCGTTCTACGAGCAGTACTTC. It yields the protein CASSYSQTAFYEQYF.

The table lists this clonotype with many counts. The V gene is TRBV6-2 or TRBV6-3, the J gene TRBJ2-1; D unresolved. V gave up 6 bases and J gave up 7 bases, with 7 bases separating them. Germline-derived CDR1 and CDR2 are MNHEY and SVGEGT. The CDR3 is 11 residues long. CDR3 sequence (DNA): TGTGCCAGCAGCCCATTTAATGAGCAGTTCTTC. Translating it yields CASSPFNEQFF.

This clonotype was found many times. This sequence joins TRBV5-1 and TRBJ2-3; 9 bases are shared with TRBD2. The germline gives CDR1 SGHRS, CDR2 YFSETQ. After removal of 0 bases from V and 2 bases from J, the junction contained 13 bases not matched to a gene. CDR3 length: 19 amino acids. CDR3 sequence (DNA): TGCGCCAGCAGCTTGGACCCAGGGCCTATAGCGGGAGACACAGATACGCAGTATTTT. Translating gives CASSLDPGPIAGDTDTQYF.

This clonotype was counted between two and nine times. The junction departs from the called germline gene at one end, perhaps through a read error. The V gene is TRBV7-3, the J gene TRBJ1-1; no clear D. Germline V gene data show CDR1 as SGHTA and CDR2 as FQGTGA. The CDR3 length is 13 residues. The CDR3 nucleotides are TGTGCCAGCAGCCAGAGCAGGAACTCTGAAGCTTTCTTT. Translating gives CASSQSRNSEAFF. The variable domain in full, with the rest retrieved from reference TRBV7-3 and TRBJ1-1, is GAGVSQTPSNKVTEKGKYVELRCDPISGHTALYWYRQSLGQGPEFLIYFQGTGAADDSGLPNDRFFAVRPEGSVSTLKIQRTERGDSAVYLCASSQSRNSEAFFGQGTRLTVV.

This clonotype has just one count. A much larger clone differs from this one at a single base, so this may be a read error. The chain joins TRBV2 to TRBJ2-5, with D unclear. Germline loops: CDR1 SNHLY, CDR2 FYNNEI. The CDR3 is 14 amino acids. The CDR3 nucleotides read TGTGCCAGCAGTGAAGCGCTGGTTATTGAGACCCAGCACTTC. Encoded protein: CASSEALVIETQHF.

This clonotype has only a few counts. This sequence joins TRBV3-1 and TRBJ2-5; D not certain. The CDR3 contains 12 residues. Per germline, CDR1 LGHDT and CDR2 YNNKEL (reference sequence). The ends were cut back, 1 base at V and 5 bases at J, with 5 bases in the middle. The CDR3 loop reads CASSQVWETQYF. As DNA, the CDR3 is TGTGCCAGCAGCCAAGTTTGGGAGACCCAGTACTTC.

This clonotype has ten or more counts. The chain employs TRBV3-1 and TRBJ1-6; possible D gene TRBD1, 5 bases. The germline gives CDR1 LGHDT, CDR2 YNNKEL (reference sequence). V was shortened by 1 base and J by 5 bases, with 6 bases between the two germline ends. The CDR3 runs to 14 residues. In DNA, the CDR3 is TGTGCCAGCAGCCAAGGACAGAATAATTCACCCCTCCACTTT. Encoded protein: CASSQGQNNSPLHF.

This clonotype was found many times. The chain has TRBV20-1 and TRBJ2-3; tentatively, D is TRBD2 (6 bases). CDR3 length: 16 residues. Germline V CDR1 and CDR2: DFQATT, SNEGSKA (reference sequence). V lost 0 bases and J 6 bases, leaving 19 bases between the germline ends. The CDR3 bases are TGCAGTGCTAGAGATCTCGTGGGACTCCCCTCGGATACGCAGTATTTT. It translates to CSARDLVGLPSDTQYF.

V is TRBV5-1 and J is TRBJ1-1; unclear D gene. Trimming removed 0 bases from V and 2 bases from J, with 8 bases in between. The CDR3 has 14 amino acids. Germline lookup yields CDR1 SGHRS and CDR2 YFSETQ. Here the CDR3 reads CASSLATQNTEAFF. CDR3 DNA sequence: TGCGCCAGCAGCTTGGCGACACAAAACACTGAAGCTTTCTTT.

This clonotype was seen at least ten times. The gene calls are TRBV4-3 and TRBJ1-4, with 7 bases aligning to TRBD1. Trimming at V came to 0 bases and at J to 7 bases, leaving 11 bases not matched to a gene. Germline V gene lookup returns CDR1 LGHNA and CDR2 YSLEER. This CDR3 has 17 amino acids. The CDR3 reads CASSQDLRQGRSEKLFF. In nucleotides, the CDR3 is TGCGCCAGCAGCCAAGATCTCCGACAGGGTAGGAGTGAAAAACTGTTTTTT.

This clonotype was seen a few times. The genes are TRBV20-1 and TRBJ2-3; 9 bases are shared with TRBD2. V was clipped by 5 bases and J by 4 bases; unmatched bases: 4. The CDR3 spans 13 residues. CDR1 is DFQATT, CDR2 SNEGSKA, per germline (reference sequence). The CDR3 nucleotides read TGCAGTGCTGCCCGACTAGCGGCAGATACGCAGTATTTT. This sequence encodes CSAARLAADTQYF.

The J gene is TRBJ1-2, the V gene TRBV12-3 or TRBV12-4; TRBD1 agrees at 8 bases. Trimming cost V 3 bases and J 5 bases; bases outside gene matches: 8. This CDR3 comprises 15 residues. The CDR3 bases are TGTGCCAGCAGTTTCGGACAGGGTACCGCATATGGCTACACCTTC. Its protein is CASSFGQGTAYGYTF.

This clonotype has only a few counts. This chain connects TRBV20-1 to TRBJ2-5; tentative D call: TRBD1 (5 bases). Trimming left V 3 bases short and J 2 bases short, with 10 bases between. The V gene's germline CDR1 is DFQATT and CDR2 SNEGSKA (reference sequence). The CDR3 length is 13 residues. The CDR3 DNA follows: TGCAGTGCTAGTTGGGGCCAACAAGAGACCCAGTACTTC. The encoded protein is CSASWGQQETQYF.

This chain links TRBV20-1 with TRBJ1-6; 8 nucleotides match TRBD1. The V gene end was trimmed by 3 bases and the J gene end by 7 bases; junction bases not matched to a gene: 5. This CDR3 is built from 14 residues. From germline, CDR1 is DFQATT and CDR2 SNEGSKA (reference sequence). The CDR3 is CSARLTGDNSPLHF. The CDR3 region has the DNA TGCAGTGCTAGGCTGACAGGGGACAATTCACCCCTCCACTTT.

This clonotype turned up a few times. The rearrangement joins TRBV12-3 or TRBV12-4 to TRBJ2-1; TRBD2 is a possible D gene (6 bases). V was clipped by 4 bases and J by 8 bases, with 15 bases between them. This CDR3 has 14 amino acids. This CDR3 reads CASSSSSERDEQFF. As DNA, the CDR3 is TGTGCCAGCAGTTCGTCTAGCGAGAGAGATGAGCAGTTCTTC.

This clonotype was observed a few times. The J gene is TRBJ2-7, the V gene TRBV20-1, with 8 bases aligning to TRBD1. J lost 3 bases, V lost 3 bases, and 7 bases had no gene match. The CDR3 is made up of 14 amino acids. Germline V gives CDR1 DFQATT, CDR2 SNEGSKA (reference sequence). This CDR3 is CSARAQTGVYEQYF. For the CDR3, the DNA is TGCAGTGCTAGGGCTCAGACAGGGGTCTACGAGCAGTACTTC.

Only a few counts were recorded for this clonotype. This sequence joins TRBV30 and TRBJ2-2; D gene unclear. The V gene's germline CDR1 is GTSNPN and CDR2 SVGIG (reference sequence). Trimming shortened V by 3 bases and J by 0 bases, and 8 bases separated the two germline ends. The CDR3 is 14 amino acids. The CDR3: CAWSFSPNTGELFF. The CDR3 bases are TGTGCCTGGAGCTTCAGCCCGAACACCGGGGAGCTGTTTTTT.

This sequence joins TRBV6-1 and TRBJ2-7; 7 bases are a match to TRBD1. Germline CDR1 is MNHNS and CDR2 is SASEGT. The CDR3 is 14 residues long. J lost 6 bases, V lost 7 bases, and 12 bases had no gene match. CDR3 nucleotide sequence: TGTGCCAGCATCGACCTGGGACAGCAGGGCGAGCAGTACTTC. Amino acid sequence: CASIDLGQQGEQYF.

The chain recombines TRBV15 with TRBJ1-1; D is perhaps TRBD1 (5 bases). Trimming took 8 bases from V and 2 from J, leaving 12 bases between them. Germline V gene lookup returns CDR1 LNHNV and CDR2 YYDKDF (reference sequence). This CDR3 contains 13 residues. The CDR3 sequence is CATQGFYNTEAFF. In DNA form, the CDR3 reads TGTGCCACCCAGGGTTTTTATAACACTGAAGCTTTCTTT.

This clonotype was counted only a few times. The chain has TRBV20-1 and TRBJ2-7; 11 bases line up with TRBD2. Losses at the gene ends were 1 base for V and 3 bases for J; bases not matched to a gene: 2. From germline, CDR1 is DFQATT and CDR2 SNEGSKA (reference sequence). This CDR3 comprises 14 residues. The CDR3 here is CSARGGTSGYEQYF. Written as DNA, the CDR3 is TGCAGTGCTAGAGGGGGGACTAGCGGCTACGAGCAGTACTTC.

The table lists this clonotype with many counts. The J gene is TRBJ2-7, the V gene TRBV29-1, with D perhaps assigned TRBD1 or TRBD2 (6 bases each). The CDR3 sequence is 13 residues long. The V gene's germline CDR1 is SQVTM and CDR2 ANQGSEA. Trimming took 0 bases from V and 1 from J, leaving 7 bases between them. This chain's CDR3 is CSVEEGGSYEQYF. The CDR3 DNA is TGCAGCGTTGAAGAAGGGGGGTCCTACGAGCAGTACTTC.

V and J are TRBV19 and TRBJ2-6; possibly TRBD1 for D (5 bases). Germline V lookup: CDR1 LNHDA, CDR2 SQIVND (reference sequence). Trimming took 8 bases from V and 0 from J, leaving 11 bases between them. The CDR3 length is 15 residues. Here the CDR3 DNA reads TGTGCCAGTGGTCGACAGTTCTCTGGGGCCAACGTCCTGACTTTC. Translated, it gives CASGRQFSGANVLTF.

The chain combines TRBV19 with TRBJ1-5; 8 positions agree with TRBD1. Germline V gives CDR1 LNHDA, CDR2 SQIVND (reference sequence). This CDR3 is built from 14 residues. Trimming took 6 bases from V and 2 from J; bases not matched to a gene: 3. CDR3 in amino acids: CASRETGGNQPQHF. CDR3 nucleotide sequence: TGTGCCAGTAGGGAGACAGGGGGCAATCAGCCCCAGCATTTT.

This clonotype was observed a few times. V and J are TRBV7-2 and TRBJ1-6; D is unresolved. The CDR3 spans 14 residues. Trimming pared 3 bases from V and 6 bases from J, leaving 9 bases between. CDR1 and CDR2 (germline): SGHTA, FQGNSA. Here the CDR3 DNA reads TGTGCCAGCAGCTTCGGGGAAATTAATTCACCCCTCCACTTT. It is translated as CASSFGEINSPLHF.

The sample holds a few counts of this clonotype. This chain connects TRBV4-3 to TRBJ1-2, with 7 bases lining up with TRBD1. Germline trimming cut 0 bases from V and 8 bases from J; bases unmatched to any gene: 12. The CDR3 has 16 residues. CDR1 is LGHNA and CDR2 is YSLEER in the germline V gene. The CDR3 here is CASSQDWNQGVSGYTF. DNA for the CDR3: TGCGCCAGCAGCCAAGATTGGAACCAGGGGGTCTCGGGCTACACCTTC.

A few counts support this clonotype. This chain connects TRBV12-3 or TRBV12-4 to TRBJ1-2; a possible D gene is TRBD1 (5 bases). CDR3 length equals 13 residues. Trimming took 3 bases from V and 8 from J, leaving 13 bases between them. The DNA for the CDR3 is TGTGCCAGCAGTTTCTTGCAGGGCGGCGGCTACACCTTC. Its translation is CASSFLQGGGYTF.